Below, 7 T cell receptor beta chains from the same sample are listed, as sequenced in a study of T cells generated in artificial thymic organoids. Reverse primers in the TRAC or TRBC constant regions drove separate semi-nested PCRs for TCRalpha and TCRbeta. TCRdb analysed the 5' RACE reads with MiXCR anew, one entry per CDR3 protein. The sample carries about 5,600 distinct CDR3 sequences, about 31% recorded once. Input material: naive CD8+ T cells from blood. Regarding subset: CD3+TCRalphabeta+CD8SP T cells; for blood, CD45RO-CCR7+ naive CD8+ T cells. These receptors were obtained from a human donor who gave cord blood stem cells for thymic organoid culture, a cardiac surgery patient who gave postnatal thymus, or a blood donor (not recorded which).

Within the sample, this clonotype is medium-sized. This chain connects TRBV30 to TRBJ1-1; D uncertain. The germline gives CDR1 GTSNPN, CDR2 SVGIG (reference sequence). There are 11 residues in the CDR3. V was shortened by 4 bases and J by 1 base, with 4 bases between the two germline ends. Written as DNA, the CDR3 is TGTGCCTGGATTACGAACACTGAAGCTTTCTTT. It specifies CAWITNTEAFF. The full variable domain, rest sourced from reference TRBV30 and TRBJ1-1, is SQTIHQWPATLVQPVGSPLSLECTVEGTSNPNLYWYRQAAGRGLQLLFYSVGIGQISSEVPQNLSASRPQDRQFILSSKKLLLSDSGFYLCAWITNTEAFFGQGTRLTVV.

The chain's CDR3 is CASSEQGGVEQYF. The CDR3 DNA reads TGTGCCAGCAGTGAGCAGGGGGGGGTCGAGCAGTACTTC. The chain is built from TRBV25-1 and TRBJ2-7; D may match TRBD1 or TRBD2 (7 bases each). The CDR3 is made up of 13 amino acids. CDR1 MGHDK and CDR2 SYGVNS come from the germline V gene. Trimming removed 3 bases at V and 6 bases at J, with 12 bases between.

The rearrangement links TRBV20-1 to TRBJ2-2, with D possibly being TRBD1 or TRBD2 (5 bases each). V gave up 4 bases and J gave up 1 base, with 16 bases separating them. Germline V gene sequence: CDR1 DFQATT, CDR2 SNEGSKA (reference sequence). CDR3 length equals 16 residues. CDR3 DNA sequence: TGCAGTGCTAAAGTTGACGGGACGAAGAACACCGGGGAGCTGTTTTTT. This codes for CSAKVDGTKNTGELFF.

The J gene is TRBJ2-7, the V gene TRBV7-2; TRBD2 matches at 9 bases. The CDR3 is 15 amino acids. V was pared by 4 bases and J by 7 bases, with 11 bases of the junction left unmatched. Looked up from germline, CDR1 is SGHTA and CDR2 is FQGNSA. This CDR3 reads CASSYFLGGGEEQYF. The CDR3 DNA sequence: TGTGCCAGCAGCTACTTCTTGGGCGGGGGGGAGGAGCAGTACTTC.

Remarks on this clonotype: One base away lies a much larger clone, so this may be a sequencing read error. V usage is TRBV5-1 and J usage is TRBJ1-2; D is possibly TRBD1 (6 bases). Germline V gene sequence: CDR1 SGHRS, CDR2 YFSETQ. CDR3 length equals 13 residues. Trimming removed 4 bases from V and 4 bases from J, with 11 bases in between. CDR3 nucleotides: TGCGCCAGCAGCATGGACAGCATCTATGGCTACACCTTC. Translating it yields CASSMDSIYGYTF.

This clonotype has just a few counts. The rearrangement joins TRBV7-9 to TRBJ2-1; 10 positions agree with TRBD1. Germline V CDR1 and CDR2: SEHNR, FQNEAQ (reference sequence). The length of the CDR3 is 19 residues. Trimming took 5 bases from V and 4 from J; bases not matched to a gene: 17. Here the CDR3 DNA reads TGTGCCAGCAGCGGAAGGGACAGGGGCCCCGCTAGCGGATACAATGAGCAGTTCTTC. This translates into CASSGRDRGPASGYNEQFF.

This clonotype was found once. V and J are TRBV5-1 and TRBJ2-3, with D unresolved. Trimming shortened V by 7 bases and J by 2 bases, and 17 bases separated the two germline ends. The CDR3 spans 15 residues. CDR1 SGHRS and CDR2 YFSETQ come from the germline V gene. The CDR3 nucleotides read TGCGCCAGCCGCCTTTTTGGGCGGTCCACAGATACGCAGTATTTT. Protein product: CASRLFGRSTDTQYF.